One TCR beta chain is described in this entry. Its recognized antigen is unknown. The record has no base qualities; no much larger clone is one base away. The cohort comprised under 700 healthy bone marrow donors. Cohort members were all nominally healthy when sampled, although unrecorded immune exposures were likely present. The donor was CMV seronegative and was included in the group of 352 seronegative cohort members. A peripheral blood sample was collected from each donor, and TCR beta sequencing was performed on peripheral blood mononuclear cells. Genomic DNA extraction from the blood cell samples was performed with the Qiagen DNeasy Blood Extraction Kit. This entry belongs to a study of cytomegalovirus exposure and HLA in healthy donors (dated by TCRdb to 2015 to 2018). A note on the overall study: In an earlier analysis of some 610 of the donors, 276 Gb of sequence data and some 100 million unique TCR beta sequences from roughly 200 million T cells were reported. To study patterns of TCR occurrence, a later analysis re-analyzed previously published TCR beta repertoires from 600 to 750 donors and added high-resolution HLA genotyping. Every repertoire in the discovery cohort had been generated on one and the same sequencing platform. Donor age, sex, ethnicity and CMV serostatus were compiled alongside the repertoire data. The study was designed to test whether signatures of past pathogen exposure could be identified by cataloging public T cell receptors. The genetic ancestry cluster associated with self-reported Caucasian donors included over 80% of the roughly 410 genotyped donors. To predict cytomegalovirus infection status, the study brought together high-throughput TCR immunosequencing, statistical association of individual TCRs with disease status, and machine learning. Across about 370 genotyped donors of the cohort, an average of approximately 240,000 unique TCR beta nucleotide sequences per donor were sequenced, and approximately 17% of those sequences were non-productive. Roughly 300 gigabases of sequencing data and around 85 million unique TCR sequences made up an early release that covered 640 HLA-typed donors. A later genetic analysis used genome-wide SNP genotypes for about 60% of the roughly 670 donors, treating that subset as a discovery cohort. The later analysis used no new phenotypic data to find candidate immune exposures, relying instead on TCR beta sequences and their occurrence across donors. Typing coverage differed by locus: A, B, C, DRB1 and DQB1 were typed in roughly 620-640 donors, DQA1 in about 550, DPA1 in around 610, and DPB1 in approximately 450. An earlier analysis of more than 450 of the donors used high-throughput TCR beta sequencing to judge whether each TCR beta V gene segment behaved as functional or pseudogenic. The study profiled the T cell repertoires of approximately 700 subjects by immunosequencing and related them to cytomegalovirus serostatus. Four to six DR-DQ haplotypes were handled as single units for association and clustering, since linkage in the cohort was strong. In addition to the first cohort of 650 to 800 subjects, a separate validation cohort of 120 different subjects was used. HLA typing covered class I and class II loci at four-digit resolution. General study outcomes and caveats: Cytomegalovirus status was reported to be diagnosed by the classifier with high specificity and sensitivity in both the original and validation cohorts. A few of the identified cytomegalovirus-associated TCR beta chains were confirmed in vitro to be specific for cytomegalovirus antigens. According to a later analysis, most CMV-associated TCR beta chains appeared to be HLA-restricted, and the HLA associations seemed to be driven largely by CMV exposure. It was suggested by the authors that the approach could potentially be generalized to other disease states and immunological phenotypes. Compared with equally common non-associated chains, HLA-associated TCR beta chains in a later analysis were more clonally expanded and had lower generation probabilities. In a later analysis, several top co-occurrence clusters were reported to appear linked to parvovirus B19, influenza, CMV and Epstein-Barr virus. Because the 87-base-pair reads could not distinguish some IMGT-functional V segments, including TRBV6-2 and TRBV6-3, those segments were excluded. A cluster of highly shared sequence variants was judged likely to represent a technical artifact of the sequencing pipeline. Presence/absence analyses assumed roughly uniform sequencing depth across donors, an assumption that may not hold. V-gene and J-gene trimming of TCR beta chains was associated with a missense DCLRE1C variant in a later genetic analysis, and the association was replicated in an independent cohort. In an earlier analysis of roughly 560 of the donors, most TCR beta V segments were observed in productive rearrangements about 90% or about 30% of the time, broadly matching IMGT annotations. According to a later genetic analysis, donors in an Asian-associated ancestry cluster had fewer N-insertions in productive TCRs than the roughly 700-donor mean. Correlated functional status among segregating V segments might reflect linkage disequilibrium, but an unknown experimental factor could not be ruled out. When HLA alleles, especially DR and DQ, strongly co-occurred, attributing TCR associations to individual alleles was difficult. Immune exposure information for the cohort was limited to CMV serostatus. The study gave a list of about 170 TCR beta chains associated with cytomegalovirus. Specific HLA alleles were associated with some 15,000 TCR beta sequences at a false discovery rate of 0.05 in a later analysis. Most TCR sequences were observed very rarely across donors, whereas some public TCRs were present in many individuals. Because some donors lacked HLA typing at each locus, the association tests relied only on the typed subset. A further reported finding was that TCR beta sequences accurately predicted the HLA-A and HLA-B alleles for most subjects in the first cohort. This cohort had only TCR beta chains sequenced, and the lack of alpha or paired-chain data limited which features could be detected. Because counts were too low, 15 to 20 rarely observed V segments, including chromosome 9 orphons, were left out of the earlier analysis of about 500 of the donors. A later analysis found that TCR association rates varied across HLA loci, with DRB1 alleles showing the most associated TCRs and HLA-C alleles the fewest.

The germline V gene (reference sequence) specifies MNHNY as CDR1 and SVGAGI as CDR2. Between the V and J ends, shortened by 6 bases and 0 bases respectively, the junction contains 15 bases. The CDR3 has 16 amino acids, counting the end cysteine and phenylalanine. Only CDR3 DNA is held: 48 bases, read in frame from base 1. The library relied on the immunoSEQ multiplex PCR assay. For the multiplex PCR, a mixture combining 60 forward primers for TCR Vbeta segments and 13 reverse primers for TCR Jbeta segments was used. The CDR3 region of rearranged TCR beta genes was amplified from genomic DNA with a multiplex PCR assay. The amplified TCR beta libraries were sequenced on the Illumina HiSeq System as 87-base-pair reads. As for the authors' bioinformatics: A later analysis tallied 75 million to 85 million unique TCR beta chains across the 660 or so repertoires, and some 10 million of those chains were shared by two or more donors. Raw reads were error-corrected and collapsed into unique sequences by a nearest-neighbor algorithm in which closely related sequences were merged to remove PCR and sequencing errors. CDR3 sequences were aligned to IMGT reference sequences to assign V, D and J gene segments. For a sequence to be retained, at least a six-nucleotide match to both a V gene segment and a J gene segment was required. Rearrangements were classified as productive when the CDR3 lacked stop codons and remained in frame with V and J, and all other rearrangements were classified as non-productive. CDR3 was defined by IMGT convention, running from the second conserved V-encoded cysteine to the conserved J-encoded phenylalanine. In an earlier analysis of around 600 of the donors, sequences lacking an unambiguous match to a single V gene segment were excluded. In an earlier analysis of almost 600 of the donors, a V segment was called functional when productive rearrangements were above 56.7%, and segregating when the standard deviation between donors exceeded 5%. To diagnose cytomegalovirus status from the catalog of TCR beta chain sequences, a statistical classification framework was built. In a later analysis, TCR nucleotide sequences were compared against IMGT/GENE-DB human TR gene sequences so that V and J genes could be assigned. Using the TCRdist pipeline, a later analysis assigned CDR3 sequences along with most-parsimonious VDJ recombination scenarios. In a later analysis, each TCR beta chain was defined by its CDR3 amino acid sequence together with its V-gene family, and reads without a unique V-gene family were excluded. In a later analysis, several hundred highly shared, low-generation-probability nucleotide sequences were removed to address suspected cross-contamination and a sequencing artifact. In a later analysis, a clonal expansion index for each public chain was calculated from normalized within-repertoire ranks of inferred template counts. A later analysis computed generation probabilities with a VDJ recombination model fitted to out-of-frame rearrangements, and checked the results against IGoR. In a later analysis, hypergeometric tests were used to score TCR-TCR, TCR-HLA and TCR-CMV co-occurrence, with a repertoire-size bias correction applied to TCR pairs. A later analysis estimated false discovery rates by permuting HLA or CMV assignments 20 times. In a later analysis, co-occurring TCRs were grouped using DBSCAN, and TCRdist sequence similarity was added for clustering within HLA-allele-positive subsets. Repertoires with fewer than 30,000 or more than 120,000 public chains, plus five repertoires with anomalous nucleotide sharing, were excluded from co-occurrence clustering. TCRdb retrieved this table from immuneACCESS and kept in-frame rearrangements only. Not all clones are present; in checked studies, unresolved V genes account for under half, and no reason is known for the remainder. V and J calls and clone size are given by that table; D and trimming were obtained from the DNA. Across this sample there are around 120,000 clones, with 79% seen only once. About 3% of the sample lies in the top ten.

Source material: PBMCs. The chain couples TRBV6-6 to TRBJ1-3; the D gene is perhaps TRBD1, from 6 matching bases. This TCR derives from a woman aged 40 to 50 in good health and CMV-seronegative. The CDR3: CASSKGGSRSGNTIYF. The DNA is as follows: TGTGCCAGCAGCAAAGGGGGTTCCCGCTCTGGAAACACCATATATTTT.